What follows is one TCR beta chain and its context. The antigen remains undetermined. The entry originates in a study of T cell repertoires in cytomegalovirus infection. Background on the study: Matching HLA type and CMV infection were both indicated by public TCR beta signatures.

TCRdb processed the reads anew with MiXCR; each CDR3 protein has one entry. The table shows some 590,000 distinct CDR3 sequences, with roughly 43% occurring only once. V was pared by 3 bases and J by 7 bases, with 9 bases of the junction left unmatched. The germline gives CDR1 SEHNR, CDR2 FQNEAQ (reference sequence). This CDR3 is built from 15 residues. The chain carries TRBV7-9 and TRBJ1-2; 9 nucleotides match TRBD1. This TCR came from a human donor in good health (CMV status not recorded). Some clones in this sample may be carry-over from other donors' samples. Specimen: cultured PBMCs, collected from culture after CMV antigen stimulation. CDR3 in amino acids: CASSLGTGQFGGYTF. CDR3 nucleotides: TGTGCCAGCAGCTTGGGGACAGGGCAGTTTGGTGGCTACACCTTC.